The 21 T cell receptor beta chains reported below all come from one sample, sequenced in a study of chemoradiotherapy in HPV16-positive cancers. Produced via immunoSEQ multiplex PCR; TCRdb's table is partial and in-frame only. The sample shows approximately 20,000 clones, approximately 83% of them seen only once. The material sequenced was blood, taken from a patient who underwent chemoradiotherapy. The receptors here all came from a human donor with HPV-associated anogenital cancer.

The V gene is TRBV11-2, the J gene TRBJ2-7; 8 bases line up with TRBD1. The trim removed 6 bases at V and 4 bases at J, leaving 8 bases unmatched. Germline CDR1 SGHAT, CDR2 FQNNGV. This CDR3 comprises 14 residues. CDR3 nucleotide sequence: TGTGCCAGCAGGCTTAATGGACAGGGATACGAGCAGTACTTC. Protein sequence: CASRLNGQGYEQYF.

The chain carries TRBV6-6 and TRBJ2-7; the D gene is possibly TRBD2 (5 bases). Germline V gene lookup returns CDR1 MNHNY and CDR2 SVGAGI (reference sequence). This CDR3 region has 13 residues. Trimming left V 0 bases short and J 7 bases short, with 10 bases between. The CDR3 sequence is CASSYSATGEQYF. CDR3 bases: TGTGCCAGCAGTTACTCGGCTACGGGAGAGCAGTACTTC.

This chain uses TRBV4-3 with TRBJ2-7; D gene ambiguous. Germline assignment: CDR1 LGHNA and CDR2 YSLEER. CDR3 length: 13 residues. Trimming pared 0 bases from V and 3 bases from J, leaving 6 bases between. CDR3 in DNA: TGCGCCAGCAGCCAAGATCACGGCTACGAGCAGTACTTC. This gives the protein CASSQDHGYEQYF.

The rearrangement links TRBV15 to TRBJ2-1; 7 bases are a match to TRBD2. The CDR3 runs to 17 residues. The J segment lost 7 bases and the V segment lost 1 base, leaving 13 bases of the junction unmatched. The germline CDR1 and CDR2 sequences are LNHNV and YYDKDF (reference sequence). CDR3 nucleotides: TGTGCCACCAGCAGAGTCAGGACTAGAAGAGGAAATAATGAGCAGTTCTTC. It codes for CATSRVRTRRGNNEQFF.

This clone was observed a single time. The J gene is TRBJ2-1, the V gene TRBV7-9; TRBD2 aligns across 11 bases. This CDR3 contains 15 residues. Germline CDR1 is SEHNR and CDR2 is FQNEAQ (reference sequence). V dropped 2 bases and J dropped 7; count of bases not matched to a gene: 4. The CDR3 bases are TGTGCCAGCAGCTTAAGTAGCGGGGGGGCGAATGAGCAGTTCTTC. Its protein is CASSLSSGGANEQFF.

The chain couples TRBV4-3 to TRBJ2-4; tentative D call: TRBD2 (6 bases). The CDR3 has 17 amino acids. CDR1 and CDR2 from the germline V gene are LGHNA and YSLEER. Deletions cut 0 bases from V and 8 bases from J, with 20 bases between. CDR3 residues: CASSQDRRTGLGHIQYF. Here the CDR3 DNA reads TGCGCCAGCAGCCAAGATAGAAGAACGGGACTGGGGCACATTCAGTACTTC.

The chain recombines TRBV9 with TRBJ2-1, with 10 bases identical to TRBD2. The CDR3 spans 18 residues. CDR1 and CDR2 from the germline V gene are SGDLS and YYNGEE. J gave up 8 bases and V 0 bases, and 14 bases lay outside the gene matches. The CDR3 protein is CASSVAETGLADGDEQFF. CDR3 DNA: TGTGCCAGCAGCGTAGCCGAAACCGGACTAGCGGATGGGGATGAGCAGTTCTTC.

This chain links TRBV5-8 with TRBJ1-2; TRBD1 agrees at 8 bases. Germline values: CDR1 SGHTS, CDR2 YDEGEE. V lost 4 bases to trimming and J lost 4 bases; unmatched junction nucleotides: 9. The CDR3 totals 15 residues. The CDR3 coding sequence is TGTGCCAGCAGCCCGCGACAGGGGTATGGCTATGGCTACACCTTC. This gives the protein CASSPRQGYGYGYTF. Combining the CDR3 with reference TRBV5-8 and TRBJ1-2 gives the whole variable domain EAGVTQSPTHLIKTRGQQATLRCSPISGHTSVYWYQQALGLGLQFLLWYDEGEERNRGNFPPRFSGRQFPNYSSELNVNALELEDSALYLCASSPRQGYGYGYTFGSGTRLTVV.

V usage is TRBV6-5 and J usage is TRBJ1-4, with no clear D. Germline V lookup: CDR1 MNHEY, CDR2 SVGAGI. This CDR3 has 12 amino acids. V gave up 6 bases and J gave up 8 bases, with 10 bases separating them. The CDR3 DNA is TGTGCCAGCAGACGGTCCTACGAAAAACTGTTTTTT. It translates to CASRRSYEKLFF.

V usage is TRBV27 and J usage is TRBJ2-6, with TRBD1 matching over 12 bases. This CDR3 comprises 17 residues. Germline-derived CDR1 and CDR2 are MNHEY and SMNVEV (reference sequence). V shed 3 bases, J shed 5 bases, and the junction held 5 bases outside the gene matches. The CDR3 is CASSLGTGGPWANVLTF. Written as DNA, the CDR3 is TGTGCCAGCAGTTTGGGGACAGGGGGCCCCTGGGCCAACGTCCTGACTTTC.

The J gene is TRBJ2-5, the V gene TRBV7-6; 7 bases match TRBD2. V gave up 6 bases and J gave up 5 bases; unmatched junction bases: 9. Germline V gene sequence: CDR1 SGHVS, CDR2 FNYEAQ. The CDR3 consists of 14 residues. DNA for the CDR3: TGTGCCAGCAGTCCCCGTGTCGGGGGGGAGACCCAGTACTTC. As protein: CASSPRVGGETQYF.

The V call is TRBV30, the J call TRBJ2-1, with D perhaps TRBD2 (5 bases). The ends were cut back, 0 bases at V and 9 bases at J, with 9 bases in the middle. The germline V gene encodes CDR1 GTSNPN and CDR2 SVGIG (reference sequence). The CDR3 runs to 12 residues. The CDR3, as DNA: TGTGCCTGGAGTGTTACGGGAACTGAGCAGTTCTTC. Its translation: CAWSVTGTEQFF.

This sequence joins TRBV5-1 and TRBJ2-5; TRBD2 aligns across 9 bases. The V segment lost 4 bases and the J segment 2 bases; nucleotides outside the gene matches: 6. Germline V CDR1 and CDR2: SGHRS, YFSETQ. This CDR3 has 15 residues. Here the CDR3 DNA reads TGCGCCAGCAGCGCGGCGGGGGGGCGTCAAGAGACCCAGTACTTC. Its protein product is CASSAAGGRQETQYF.

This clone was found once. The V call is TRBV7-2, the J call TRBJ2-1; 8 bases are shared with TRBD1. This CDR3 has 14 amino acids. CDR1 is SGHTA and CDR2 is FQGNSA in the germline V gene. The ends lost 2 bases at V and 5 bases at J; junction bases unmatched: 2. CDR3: CASSLPQGDNEQFF. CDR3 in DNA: TGTGCCAGCAGCTTACCACAGGGGGACAATGAGCAGTTCTTC.

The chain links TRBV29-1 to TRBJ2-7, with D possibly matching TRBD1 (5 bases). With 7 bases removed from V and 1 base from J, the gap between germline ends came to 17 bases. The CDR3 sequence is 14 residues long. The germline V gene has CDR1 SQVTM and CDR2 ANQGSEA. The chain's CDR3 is CSAREGARSYEQYF. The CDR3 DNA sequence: TGCAGCGCCAGGGAAGGGGCCCGATCCTACGAGCAGTACTTC.

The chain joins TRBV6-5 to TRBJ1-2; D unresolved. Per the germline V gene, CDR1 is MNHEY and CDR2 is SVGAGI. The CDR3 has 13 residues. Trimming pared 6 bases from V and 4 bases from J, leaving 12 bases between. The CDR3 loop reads CASRSDRSYGYTF. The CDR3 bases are TGTGCCAGCAGGAGCGATCGGAGCTATGGCTACACCTTC.

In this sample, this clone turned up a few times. CDR3 coding DNA: TGTGCCAGCAGTTTTACGGCCCCAGAGGGCACCGGGGAGCTGTTTTTT. Protein: CASSFTAPEGTGELFF. This chain joins TRBV27 and TRBJ2-2; the D gene is possibly TRBD2 (5 bases). V lost 3 bases and J 4 bases, leaving 15 bases between the germline ends. This CDR3 has 16 amino acids. Germline CDR1 reads MNHEY; CDR2 reads SMNVEV (reference sequence).

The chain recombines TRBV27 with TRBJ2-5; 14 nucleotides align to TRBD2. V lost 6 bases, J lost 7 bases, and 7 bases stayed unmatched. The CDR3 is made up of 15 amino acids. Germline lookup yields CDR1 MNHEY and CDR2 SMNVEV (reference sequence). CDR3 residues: CASSSPGTSGRTQYF. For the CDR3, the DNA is TGTGCCAGCAGCTCTCCCGGGACTAGCGGGAGGACCCAGTACTTC.

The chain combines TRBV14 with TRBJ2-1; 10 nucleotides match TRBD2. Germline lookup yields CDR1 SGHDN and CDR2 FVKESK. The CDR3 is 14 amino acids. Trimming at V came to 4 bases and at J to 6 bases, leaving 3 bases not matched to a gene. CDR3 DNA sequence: TGTGCCAGCAGCCTTCGACTAGCGGGCAATGAGCAGTTCTTC. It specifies CASSLRLAGNEQFF.

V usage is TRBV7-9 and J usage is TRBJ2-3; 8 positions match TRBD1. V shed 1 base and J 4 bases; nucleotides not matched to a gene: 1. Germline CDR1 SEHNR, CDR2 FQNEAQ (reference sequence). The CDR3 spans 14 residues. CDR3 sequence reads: CASSLGTGPDTQYF. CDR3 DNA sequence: TGTGCCAGCAGCTTAGGGACAGGGCCAGATACGCAGTATTTT.

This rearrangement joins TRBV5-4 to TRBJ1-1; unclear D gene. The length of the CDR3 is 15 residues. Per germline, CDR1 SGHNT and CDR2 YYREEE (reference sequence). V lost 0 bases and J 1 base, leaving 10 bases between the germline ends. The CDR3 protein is CASSLAAGSNTEAFF. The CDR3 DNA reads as TGTGCCAGCAGCTTGGCGGCAGGTTCGAACACTGAAGCTTTCTTT.